These 17 T cell receptor beta chains were sequenced from one sample in a study of T cells after yellow fever vaccination. TCRdb called the 5' RACE reads again in MiXCR, with one record for every CDR3 protein. The sample holds a few hundred thousand distinct CDR3 sequences, about 3% seen once. Sample: CD4+ T cells sorted from PBMCs, taken 10 days after the yellow fever booster vaccination. These TCRs come from a young man who received the YFV17D yellow fever vaccine.

In its sample, this clonotype was seen many times. The chain carries TRBV5-5 and TRBJ1-2, with 10 nucleotides matching TRBD1. The trim removed 2 bases at V and 2 bases at J, leaving 3 bases unmatched. Germline assignment: CDR1 SGHKS and CDR2 YYEKEE (reference sequence). The CDR3 runs 15 residues. CDR3 DNA sequence: TGTGCCAGCAGCTTTGGACAGGGGGGGAACTATGGCTACACCTTC. It yields the protein CASSFGQGGNYGYTF.

V gene TRBV29-1 combines with J gene TRBJ2-1; weak D call: TRBD1 (5 bases). Trimming removed 3 bases at V and 3 bases at J, with 6 bases between. The CDR3 spans 12 residues. Per germline, CDR1 SQVTM and CDR2 ANQGSEA. The CDR3 loop is CSVDRDYNEQFF. The CDR3 DNA is TGCAGCGTTGACAGGGACTACAATGAGCAGTTCTTC.

This chain joins TRBV20-1 and TRBJ2-7; D could derive from TRBD1 or TRBD2 (5 bases each). Trimming shortened V by 1 base and J by 7 bases, and 17 bases separated the two germline ends. From germline, CDR1 is DFQATT and CDR2 SNEGSKA (reference sequence). The CDR3 covers 14 residues. DNA for the CDR3: TGCAGTGCTAGAGGAGGGGCTGACTTGGGGGAGCAGTACGTC. It codes for CSARGGADLGEQYV.

This clonotype was observed at least ten times. The gene calls are TRBV27 and TRBJ1-6; a possible D gene is TRBD1 (5 bases). Trimming left V 3 bases short and J 9 bases short, with 12 bases between. Germline V gene sequence: CDR1 MNHEY, CDR2 SMNVEV (reference sequence). The CDR3 contains 14 residues. The CDR3 region has the DNA TGTGCCAGCAGTTTTCACCGGGGGAGTTCACCCCTCCACTTT. Translated: CASSFHRGSSPLHF.

This clonotype was counted many times. This chain joins TRBV20-1 and TRBJ2-2; 7 bases map to TRBD1. Germline V gene data show CDR1 as DFQATT and CDR2 as SNEGSKA (reference sequence). The CDR3 sequence is 13 residues long. Trimming took 5 bases from V and 1 from J; bases not matched to a gene: 1. CDR3 sequence: CSARQGNTGELFF. The CDR3 region has the DNA TGCAGTGCTCGACAGGGGAACACCGGGGAGCTGTTTTTT.

Only a few counts were recorded for this clonotype. The chain carries TRBV5-1 and TRBJ1-1; D not resolved. V gave up 1 base and J gave up 0 bases, with 7 bases separating them. Germline CDR1 SGHRS, CDR2 YFSETQ. This CDR3 is built from 14 residues. The CDR3 nucleotides read TGCGCCAGCAGCTTGTTACTTCTGAACACTGAAGCTTTCTTT. It yields the protein CASSLLLLNTEAFF.

CDR3 sequence (DNA): TGTGCCAGCAGCTTGTCCCCGGGCGACAATCAGCCCCAGCATTTT. Protein sequence: CASSLSPGDNQPQHF. This chain joins TRBV5-5 and TRBJ1-5; no clear D gene. V dropped 1 base and J dropped 3 bases, with 11 bases sitting between them. Looked up from germline, CDR1 is SGHKS and CDR2 is YYEKEE (reference sequence). The CDR3 extends over 15 amino acids.

This clonotype was counted a few times. V usage is TRBV25-1 and J usage is TRBJ1-2, with no clear D. V gave up 3 bases and J gave up 6 bases, with 5 bases separating them. This CDR3 is 11 amino acids long. Germline V CDR1 and CDR2: MGHDK, SYGVNS. CDR3 sequence reads: CASSDLDGYTF. The DNA of the CDR3 is TGTGCCAGCAGTGATTTAGATGGCTACACCTTC.

This clonotype appeared a few times. The chain is built from TRBV30 and TRBJ1-3, with D perhaps TRBD1 (5 bases). V lost 2 bases and J lost 4, with 12 bases in between. The germline V gene has CDR1 GTSNPN and CDR2 SVGIG (reference sequence). The length of the CDR3 is 14 residues. CDR3 in amino acids: CAWSQGFGGNTIYF. CDR3 bases: TGTGCCTGGAGTCAGGGTTTCGGCGGAAACACCATATATTTT.

This clonotype was picked up many times. The rearrangement uses TRBV7-2 and TRBJ2-3; no reliable D call. V shed 0 bases and J shed 0 bases, with 7 bases lying between them. CDR3 length: 15 residues. CDR1 is SGHTA, CDR2 FQGNSA, per germline. This CDR3 is CASSLASPSTDTQYF. The CDR3 DNA is TGTGCCAGCAGCTTAGCCAGCCCTAGCACAGATACGCAGTATTTT.

The chain is built from TRBV12-3 or TRBV12-4 and TRBJ2-7; D is perhaps TRBD2 (5 bases). The DNA end is more similar to TRBJ2-1, so the J call may be wrong. The CDR3 runs to 12 residues. The CDR3, as DNA: TGTGCCAGCAGTTTATGGTCGGGGAATCAGTTCTTC. Translated, it gives CASSLWSGNQFF.

This clonotype was recorded at least ten times. The chain recombines TRBV7-2 with TRBJ2-3; D perhaps matches TRBD1 (6 bases). Germline V gives CDR1 SGHTA, CDR2 FQGNSA. V was cut by 8 bases and J by 8 bases, with 23 bases left in between. CDR3 length: 15 residues. The CDR3 nucleotides read TGTGCCAGCCGCACGGGTGGGGGCCTGAAGGGTACGCAGTATTTT. Residues: CASRTGGGLKGTQYF.

This clonotype was found many times. The V call is TRBV7-2, the J call TRBJ1-2; D is unresolved. Germline CDR1 is SGHTA and CDR2 is FQGNSA. This CDR3 spans 13 amino acids. Trimming removed 3 bases from V and 4 bases from J, with 9 bases in between. The CDR3 protein is CASSFDGVYGYTF. In nucleotides, the CDR3 is TGTGCCAGCAGCTTTGACGGAGTCTATGGCTACACCTTC.

The rearrangement links TRBV7-2 to TRBJ1-1; D remains ambiguous. The V gene's germline CDR1 is SGHTA and CDR2 FQGNSA. The V end lost 3 bases, the J end lost 11 bases, and 13 bases lay between the germline ends. The CDR3 totals 12 residues. The CDR3 DNA is TGTGCCAGCAGCTTGTCGTTGTGGGAGGCTTTCTTT. Its protein is CASSLSLWEAFF. The entire variable domain, with the rest obtained from reference TRBV7-2 and TRBJ1-1, is as follows: GAGVSQSPSNKVTEKGKDVELRCDPISGHTALYWYRQSLGQGLEFLIYFQGNSAPDKSGLPSDRFSAERTGGSVSTLTIQRTQQEDSAVYLCASSLSLWEAFFGQGTRLTVV.

This clonotype was picked up many times. The chain combines TRBV10-3 with TRBJ2-2; D gene ambiguous. Germline CDR1 and CDR2: ENHRY and SYGVKD. This CDR3 region has 12 residues. Trimming took off 4 bases at V and 14 bases at J, with 14 bases between the two ends. CDR3 sequence (DNA): TGTGCCATCAGTGGATCCAACTCTGGACTGTTTTTT. Its translation is CAISGSNSGLFF.

This clonotype was seen repeatedly, ten times or more. The chain links TRBV2 to TRBJ2-3; D gene unclear. Trimming cost V 6 bases and J 7 bases, with 11 bases left between them. The CDR3 has 12 residues. The germline V gene encodes CDR1 SNHLY and CDR2 FYNNEI. The DNA of the CDR3 is TGTGCCAGCAGAGAGACACGGAATACGCAGTATTTT. As protein: CASRETRNTQYF.

This clonotype was detected many times. J is TRBJ1-2 and V is TRBV3-1, with D maybe TRBD1 (5 bases). V lost 4 bases and J 1 base, leaving 7 bases between the germline ends. Germline CDR1 LGHDT, CDR2 YNNKEL (reference sequence). The CDR3 runs 13 residues. The chain's CDR3 is CASSRGGNYGYTF. The CDR3 bases are TGTGCCAGCAGCCGGGGCGGTAACTATGGCTACACCTTC.